This T cell receptor (beta chain) was retrieved from a study of CD8 T cells in ankylosing spondylitis. General observations from the study: Significant enrichment of disease-linked clones was reported in matched ankylosing spondylitis synovial fluid. What seemed typical of ankylosing spondylitis blood was a TCR beta motif built from under 10 highly homologous variants.

From the 5' RACE reads, TCRdb called clonotypes with MiXCR, one entry per CDR3 protein. The data contain tens of thousands of distinct CDR3 sequences, around 8.3% of them singletons. V trimming: 8 bases; J trimming: 2 bases; junction bases outside the gene matches: 9. This CDR3 has 15 residues. This clonotype was seen a few times. Antigen unknown. The rearrangement uses TRBV12-3 or TRBV12-4 and TRBJ1-2; TRBD1 matches 9 bases. The origin of this receptor is a male donor with ankylosing spondylitis. Sequenced material: blood, either unsorted or a sorted T cell fraction (not recorded which). The CDR3 bases are TGTGCCAGCCTGGACAGGGGCCAAGACAACTATGGCTACACCTTC. Its translation is CASLDRGQDNYGYTF.